The T cell receptor beta chain described here comes from a study of blood T cell repertoires in COVID-19. In the study overall: In each case, the material was cDNA or gDNA derived from T cells, B-cell-depleted T cells, or PBMCs.

V lost 4 bases, J lost 4 bases, and 5 bases stayed unmatched. The CDR3 is made up of 15 amino acids. CDR1 and CDR2 (germline): LGHNA, YSLEER. This table comes from immunoSEQ multiplex PCR, and its TCRdb copy is limited to in-frame clones, with some not included. The sample yields roughly 420,000 clones, 85% to 90% seen once. Specimen: PBMCs or T cells enriched from blood (not recorded which). The sequence was obtained from a woman aged 25 to 39 with acute COVID-19. The V gene is TRBV4-3, the J gene TRBJ2-2; 8 bases match TRBD1. The CDR3 coding sequence is TGCGCCAGCAGCCGGTTGGGACAGGCCACCGGGGAGCTGTTTTTT. Translated: CASSRLGQATGELFF.